Listed here are 5 T cell receptor beta chains from one sample, sequenced in a study of T cells in Graves' hyperthyroidism and ophthalmopathy. Authors of the study amplified TCR beta CDR3 regions from RNA transcripts. The HTBI primer set served for first-round RT-PCR of the TCR CDR3. TCRdb re-called the multiplex PCR reads through MiXCR, storing one row per CDR3 protein. The sample records roughly 530,000 distinct CDR3 sequences, about 15% being singletons. The material sequenced was blood. The receptors come from a woman between 18 and 29 years old with Graves' ophthalmopathy.

This chain connects TRBV5-4 to TRBJ1-6; D remains unclear. The CDR3 runs 15 residues. V was cut by 0 bases and J by 3 bases, with 7 bases left in between. The germline V gene encodes CDR1 SGHNT and CDR2 YYREEE (reference sequence). In DNA form, the CDR3 reads TGTGCCAGCAGCTTGGACGGGCTCTATAATTCACCCCTCCACTTT. It encodes CASSLDGLYNSPLHF.

This clonotype turned up a few times. The chain employs TRBV5-6 and TRBJ1-1; possibly TRBD1 for D (5 bases). CDR3 length equals 15 residues. V lost 1 base and J lost 0, with 10 bases in between. Per germline, CDR1 SGHDT and CDR2 YYEEEE. The CDR3 loop is CASSLSGVMNTEAFF. Written as DNA, the CDR3 is TGTGCCAGCAGCTTGTCGGGGGTGATGAACACTGAAGCTTTCTTT.

At least ten counts were recorded for this clonotype. The chain carries TRBV10-3 and TRBJ1-2; the D is unclear. The CDR3 length is 14 residues. V was clipped by 7 bases and J by 0 bases, with 12 bases between them. Germline-derived CDR1 and CDR2 are ENHRY and SYGVKD. CDR3 in DNA: TGTGCCATCATGCAGGACGCCACTAACTATGGCTACACCTTC. Amino acids: CAIMQDATNYGYTF.

The chain combines TRBV5-4 with TRBJ2-1; 8 bases fit TRBD2. The ends lost 6 bases at V and 4 bases at J; junction bases unmatched: 12. Germline V gene lookup returns CDR1 SGHNT and CDR2 YYREEE (reference sequence). The CDR3 runs 16 residues. The CDR3 reads CASIPESGRRYNEQFF. The CDR3 coding sequence is TGTGCCAGCATCCCAGAAAGCGGGAGACGGTACAATGAGCAGTTCTTC.

This clonotype was recorded a few times. A read error may explain this, as a much larger clone is one base away. This chain links TRBV20-1 with TRBJ1-5; no definite D call. Per germline, CDR1 DFQATT and CDR2 SNEGSKA (reference sequence). The CDR3 extends over 13 amino acids. The V and J ends lost 3 bases and 9 bases respectively, with 15 bases between them. The CDR3 is CSARGGDYRPQHF. In DNA form, the CDR3 reads TGCAGTGCTAGGGGCGGGGATTATCGGCCCCAGCATTTT.